The rows below give T cell receptor beta chains drawn from one sample of a study of OX40 agonist ivuxolimab in advanced cancers. Data came from immunoSEQ multiplex PCR; TCRdb stores just in-frame clones and leaves some out. The sample holds around 20,000 clones, 75% to 80% seen once. This specimen was CD4+ or CD8+ T cells sorted from blood, taken in a trial of the OX40 agonist ivuxolimab. These receptor sequences come from an adult with an advanced solid tumor such as melanoma, head and neck, liver or kidney cancer. Both conserved end residues are part of each CDR3. Fields, in order: D gene, J gene, clone size, V gene, CDR3 DNA, CDR3 protein. A D gene is named only where the DNA matches it firmly. Rows give clone size only sometimes, using once, few, many, or a class for an expanded clone.

- | TRBJ2-4 | few | TRBV5-8 | TGTGCCAGCAGCCCAAAAGGCACAGGGGCCAAAAACATTCAGTACTTC | CASSPKGTGAKNIQYF
- | TRBJ1-1 | - | TRBV7-6 | TGTGCCAGCAGCTTACGAGGGGACACTGAAGCTTTCTTT | CASSLRGDTEAFF
- | TRBJ2-7 | - | TRBV7-2 | TGTGCCAGCAGCTTAGTAGGGGACGAGCAGTACTTC | CASSLVGDEQYF
- | TRBJ1-6 | - | TRBV6-1 | TGTGCCAGCAGTGGTAAGACAGGATCACCCCTCCACTTT | CASSGKTGSPLHF
TRBD1 | TRBJ2-7 | once | TRBV7-2 | TGTGCCAGCAGCCCAACTCGCGGACAGGGGGCGCAAGAGCAGTACTTC | CASSPTRGQGAQEQYF
- | TRBJ2-6 | - | TRBV5-5 | TGTGCCAGCAGCTCCCGGACCCCGAACGGGGCCAACGTCCTGACTTTC | CASSSRTPNGANVLTF
- | TRBJ1-5 | - | TRBV6-5 | TGTGCCAGCAGTTTTCTCCCGGGGGGCAATCAGCCCCAGCATTTT | CASSFLPGGNQPQHF
- | TRBJ1-2 | - | TRBV7-3 | TGTGCCAGCAGCCCGAATCGGGGTTATGGCTACACCTTC | CASSPNRGYGYTF
- | TRBJ2-5 | - | TRBV19 | TGTGCCAGTAGTCAGCAGGGAGGTGCCCAGTACTTC | CASSQQGGAQYF
- | TRBJ1-5 | - | TRBV19 | TGTGCCAGTAGTCCCATGGGTAGGGGTAGCAATCAGCCCCAGCATTTT | CASSPMGRGSNQPQHF
- | TRBJ1-4 | - | TRBV7-3 | TGTGCCAGCAGCTTAAGGGGTGGCGTTCCTACTAATGAAAAACTGTTTTTT | CASSLRGGVPTNEKLFF
TRBD1 | TRBJ1-5 | - | TRBV4-2 | TGTGCCATCATCCTAGACAGGGACGGCAATCAGCCCCAGCATTTT | CAIILDRDGNQPQHF
- | TRBJ2-7 | - | TRBV9 | TGTGCCAGCAGCGTAGGGGCCCGGGACCGGAATGCGGAGCAGTACTTC | CASSVGARDRNAEQYF
TRBD2 | TRBJ2-3 | once | TRBV6-1 | TGTGCCAGCTCTGGCCTAGCGGGGGGGCAAGATACGCAGTATTTT | CASSGLAGGQDTQYF
- | TRBJ2-1 | - | TRBV6-1 | TGTGCCAGCAGCGAACGAAGAAACTCCTACAATGAGCAGTTCTTC | CASSERRNSYNEQFF
- | TRBJ2-7 | - | TRBV6-1 | TGTGCCAGCAGCGAAGTGGGGGGCTCCTACGAGCAGTACTTC | CASSEVGGSYEQYF
- | TRBJ2-1 | few | TRBV5-5 | TGTGCCAGCAGCTTCCAGGGGTACAATGAGCAGTTCTTC | CASSFQGYNEQFF